A selection of T cell receptor beta chains follows, all from one sample in a study of radiotherapy plus CTLA-4 blockade in lung cancer. TCRdb keeps only in-frame clones here, not all; method: immunoSEQ multiplex PCR. The data hold roughly 88,000 clones, with roughly four fifths observed a single time. The sample in question was peripheral blood, obtained from a patient treated with radiotherapy plus ipilimumab. The receptors here all came from a human donor with non-small cell lung cancer who had stable disease on radiotherapy plus ipilimumab. The CDR3 runs from the conserved cysteine through the conserved F or W. The D gene is left open where the match is weak. Clone size is shown for a subset of rows, as once, few, many or a class of expanded clone.

>TRBV6-5|-|-|TRBJ1-2
CASSLAEKGGYTF
TGTGCCAGCAGTCTAGCGGAAAAGGGGGGCTACACCTTC
>TRBV15|TRBD1|-|TRBJ2-7
CATSRGRAGGLSSYEQYF
TGTGCCACCAGCAGAGGTCGGGCAGGGGGCTTAAGCTCCTACGAGCAGTACTTC
>TRBV28|-|-|TRBJ1-4
CASSLAQLNEKLFF
TGTGCCAGCAGTTTGGCGCAGCTTAATGAAAAACTGTTTTTT
>TRBV7-2|-|-|TRBJ1-6
CASSLTENSPLHF
TGTGCCAGCAGCTTAACTGAGAATTCACCCCTCCACTTT
>TRBV11-1|TRBD2|once|TRBJ2-1
CASSLRPSGIRNEQFF
TGTGCCAGCAGCTTAAGGCCTAGCGGGATTCGGAATGAGCAGTTCTTC
>TRBV5-6|-|-|TRBJ1-1
CASSPGLLNTEAFF
TGTGCCAGCAGCCCCGGACTACTGAACACTGAAGCTTTCTTT
>TRBV12-2|-|-|TRBJ2-3
CASRLDKVRYFDTQYF
TGTGCAAGTCGCTTGGATAAGGTTAGGTATTTTGATACGCAGTATTTT
>TRBV7-2|-|-|TRBJ2-3
CASSLDRTTTDTQYF
TGTGCCAGCAGCTTAGATCGAACTACGACAGATACGCAGTATTTT
>TRBV6-6|-|-|TRBJ2-1
CASRASSYNEQFF
TGTGCCAGCCGGGCTAGCTCCTACAATGAGCAGTTCTTC
>TRBV11-1|-|-|TRBJ1-1
CASRARRQSTEAFF
TGTGCCAGCAGAGCGCGGAGGCAGTCCACTGAAGCTTTCTTT
>TRBV6-5|-|-|TRBJ2-3
CASSYGSGSNTDTQYF
TGTGCCAGCAGTTACGGGTCGGGGAGTAACACAGATACGCAGTATTTT
>TRBV6-5|-|-|TRBJ1-2
CASSLNFYGYTF
TGTGCCAGCAGTCTCAACTTCTATGGCTACACCTTC
>TRBV12-5|-|-|TRBJ2-1
CASATGSYNEQFF
TGTGCTAGTGCCACAGGGAGCTACAATGAGCAGTTCTTC
>TRBV10-2|-|-|TRBJ1-2
CASSADGYYGYTF
TGCGCCAGCAGCGCCGACGGCTACTATGGCTACACCTTC
>TRBV5-1|-|-|TRBJ2-6
CAGSQGRGANVLTF
TGCGCCGGGTCTCAGGGGCGCGGGGCCAACGTCCTGACTTTC
>TRBV7-7|-|-|TRBJ2-5
CASSPTGTREETQYF
TGTGCCAGCAGCCCAACCGGGACACGAGAAGAGACCCAGTACTTC
>TRBV11-2|-|-|TRBJ1-1
CASSLEVGTEAFF
TGTGCCAGCAGCTTAGAGGTTGGCACTGAAGCTTTCTTT
>TRBV5-1|-|-|TRBJ2-7
CASSPGTAVSYEQYF
TGCGCCAGCTCTCCCGGGACGGCGGTATCCTACGAGCAGTACTTC